This T cell receptor (beta chain) was retrieved from a study of blood T cell repertoires in COVID-19. Study overall: Spain, Italy and the United States supplied samples that represented acute and convalescent COVID-19. PBMCs, B-cell-depleted T cells, or T cells provided the cDNA or gDNA that made up the material.

Original data processing: Scientists estimated how many nucleated cells there were by amplifying reference gene primers. Profiled with immunoSEQ multiplex PCR; TCRdb holds only in-frame clones, not every one. That table is the source of V, J and clone size, and D and trimming were worked out from the DNA. The sample has about 250,000 clones, 70% to 85% seen once; the top ten hold over 3%. The CDR3 extends over 16 amino acids. With 3 bases removed from V and 0 bases from J, the gap between germline ends came to 15 bases. CDR1 is SGHTA and CDR2 is FQGTGA in the germline V gene. The specimen sequenced was peripheral blood. V gene TRBV7-3 combines with J gene TRBJ2-7, with a weak D call TRBD2 (5 bases). The receptor comes from a woman aged 40-49 years with active or convalescent COVID-19. The CDR3 spells CASSLGPPGSSYEQYF. The CDR3 DNA sequence: TGTGCCAGCAGCTTGGGTCCTCCGGGGAGCTCCTACGAGCAGTACTTC.